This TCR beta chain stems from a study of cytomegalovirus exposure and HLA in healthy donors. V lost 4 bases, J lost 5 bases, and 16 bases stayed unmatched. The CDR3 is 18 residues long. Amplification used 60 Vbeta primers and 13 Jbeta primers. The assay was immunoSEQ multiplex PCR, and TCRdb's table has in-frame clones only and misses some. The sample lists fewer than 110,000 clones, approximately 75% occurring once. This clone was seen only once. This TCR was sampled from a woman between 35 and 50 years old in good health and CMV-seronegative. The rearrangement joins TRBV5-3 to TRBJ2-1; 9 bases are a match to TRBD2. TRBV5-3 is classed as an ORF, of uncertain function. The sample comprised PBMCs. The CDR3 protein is CARSGVEGGGAIDNEQFF. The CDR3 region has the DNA TGTGCCAGAAGCGGCGTCGAGGGCGGGGGGGCGATAGACAATGAGCAGTTCTTC.